Reported below is one T cell receptor beta chain. The data were taken from a study of OX40 agonist ivuxolimab in advanced cancers. Study information: Every 2 weeks, ivuxolimab was infused into the patients intravenously at between 0.01 and 10 mg/kg. Subjects had a mean age of about 65 years, with a range of 23 to 79; around 83% were male.

TCRdb's table, derived via immunoSEQ multiplex PCR, lists solely in-frame clones and lacks some. This table holds fewer than 65,000 clones, almost 90% found once. Sequencing used CD4+ or CD8+ T cells sorted from blood, obtained in a trial of the OX40 agonist ivuxolimab. The TCR sequence derives from an adult with an advanced solid tumor such as melanoma, head and neck, liver or kidney cancer.

The CDR3 region is CASSSGGTNNNEQFF. In nucleotides, the CDR3 is TGCGCCAGCAGCTCTGGCGGGACTAATAACAATGAGCAGTTCTTC. The J gene is TRBJ2-1, the V gene TRBV5-1; 7 bases line up with TRBD2. The CDR3 is 15 amino acids. Germline lookup yields CDR1 SGHRS and CDR2 YFSETQ. V was clipped by 3 bases and J by 5 bases; unmatched bases: 8.